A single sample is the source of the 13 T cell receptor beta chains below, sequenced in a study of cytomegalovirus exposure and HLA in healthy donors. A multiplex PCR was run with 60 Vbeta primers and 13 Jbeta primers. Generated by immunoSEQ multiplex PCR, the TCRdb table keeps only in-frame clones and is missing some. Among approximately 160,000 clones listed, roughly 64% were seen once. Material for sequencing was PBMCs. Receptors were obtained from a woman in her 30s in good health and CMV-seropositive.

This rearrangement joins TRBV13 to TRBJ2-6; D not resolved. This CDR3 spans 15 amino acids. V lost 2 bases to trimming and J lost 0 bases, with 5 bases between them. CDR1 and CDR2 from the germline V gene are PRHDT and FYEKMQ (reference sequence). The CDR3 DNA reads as TGTGCCAGCAGCTTACCATCCTCTGGGGCCAACGTCCTGACTTTC. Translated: CASSLPSSGANVLTF.

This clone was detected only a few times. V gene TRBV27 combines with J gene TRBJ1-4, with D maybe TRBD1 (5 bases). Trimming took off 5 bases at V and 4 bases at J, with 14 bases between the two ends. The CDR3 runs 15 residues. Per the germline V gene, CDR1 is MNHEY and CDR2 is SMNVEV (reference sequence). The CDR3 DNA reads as TGTGCCAGCAGTCCGCCGGGACTCGTTAATGAAAAACTGTTTTTT. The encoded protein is CASSPPGLVNEKLFF.

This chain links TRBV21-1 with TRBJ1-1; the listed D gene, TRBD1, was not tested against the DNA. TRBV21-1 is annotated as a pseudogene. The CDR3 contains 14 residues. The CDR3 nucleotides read TGTGCCAGCAGCATCGACAGGGATAACACTGAAGCTTTCTTT. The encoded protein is CASSIDRDNTEAFF.

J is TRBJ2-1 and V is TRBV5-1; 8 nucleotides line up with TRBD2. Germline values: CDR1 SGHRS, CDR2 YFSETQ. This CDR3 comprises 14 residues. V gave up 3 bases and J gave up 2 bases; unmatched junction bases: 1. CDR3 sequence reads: CASSSGGPYNEQFF. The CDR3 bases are TGCGCCAGCAGCTCGGGAGGGCCCTACAATGAGCAGTTCTTC. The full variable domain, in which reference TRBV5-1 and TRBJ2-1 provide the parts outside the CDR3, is KAGVTQTPRYLIKTRGQQVTLSCSPISGHRSVSWYQQTPGQGLQFLFEYFSETQRNKGNFPGRFSGRQFSNSRSEMNVSTLELGDSALYLCASSSGGPYNEQFFGPGTRLTVL.

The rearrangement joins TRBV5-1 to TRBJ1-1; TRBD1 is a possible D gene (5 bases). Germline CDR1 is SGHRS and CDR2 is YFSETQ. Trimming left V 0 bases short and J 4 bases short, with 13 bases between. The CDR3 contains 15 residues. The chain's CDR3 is CASSLATSGGTEAFF. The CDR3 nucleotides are TGCGCCAGCAGCTTGGCCACGTCGGGGGGCACTGAAGCTTTCTTT.

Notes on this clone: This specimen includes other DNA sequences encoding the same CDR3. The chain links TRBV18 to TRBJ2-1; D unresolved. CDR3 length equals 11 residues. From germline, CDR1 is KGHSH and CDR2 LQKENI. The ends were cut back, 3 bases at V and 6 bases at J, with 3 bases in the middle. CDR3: CASSPSNEQFF. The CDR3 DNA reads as TGTGCCAGCTCACCCAGCAATGAGCAGTTCTTC.

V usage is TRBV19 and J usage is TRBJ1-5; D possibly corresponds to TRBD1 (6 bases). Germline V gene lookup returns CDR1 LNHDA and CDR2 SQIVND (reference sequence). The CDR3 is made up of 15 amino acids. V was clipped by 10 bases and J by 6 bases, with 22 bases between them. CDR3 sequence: CATLGRGPKSQPQHF. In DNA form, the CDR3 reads TGTGCCACCCTCGGGCGGGGGCCGAAGAGTCAGCCCCAGCATTTT. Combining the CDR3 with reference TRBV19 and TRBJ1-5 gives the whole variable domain DGGITQSPKYLFRKEGQNVTLSCEQNLNHDAMYWYRQDPGQGLRLIYYSQIVNDFQKGDIAEGYSVSREKKESFPLTVTSAQKNPTAFYLCATLGRGPKSQPQHFGDGTRLSIL.

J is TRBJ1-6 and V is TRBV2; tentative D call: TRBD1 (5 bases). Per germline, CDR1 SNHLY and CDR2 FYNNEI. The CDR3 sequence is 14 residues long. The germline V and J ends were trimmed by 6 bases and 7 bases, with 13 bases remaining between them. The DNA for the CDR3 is TGTGCCAGCAGCTTAAGCGGGGGAAATTCACCCCTCCACTTT. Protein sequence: CASSLSGGNSPLHF.

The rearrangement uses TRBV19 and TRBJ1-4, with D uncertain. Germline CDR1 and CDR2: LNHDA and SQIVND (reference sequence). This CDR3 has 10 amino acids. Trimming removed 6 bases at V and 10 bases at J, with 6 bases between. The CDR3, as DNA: TGTGCCAGTAGCTCGGGAAAACTGTTTTTT. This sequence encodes CASSSGKLFF.

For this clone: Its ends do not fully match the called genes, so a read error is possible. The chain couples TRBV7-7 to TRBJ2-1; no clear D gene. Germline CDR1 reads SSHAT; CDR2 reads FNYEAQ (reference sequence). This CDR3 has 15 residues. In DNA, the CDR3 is TGTGCTAGCAGCTCGAGTCCCTTCTCCTACAATGAGCAGTTCTTC. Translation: CASSSSPFSYNEQFF.

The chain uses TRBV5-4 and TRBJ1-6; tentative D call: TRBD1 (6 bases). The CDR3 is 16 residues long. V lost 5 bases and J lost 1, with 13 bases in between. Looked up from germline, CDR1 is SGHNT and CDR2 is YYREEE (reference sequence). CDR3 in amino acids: CASRNVGASYNSPLHF. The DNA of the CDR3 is TGTGCCAGCAGGAACGTGGGGGCTTCCTATAATTCACCCCTCCACTTT.

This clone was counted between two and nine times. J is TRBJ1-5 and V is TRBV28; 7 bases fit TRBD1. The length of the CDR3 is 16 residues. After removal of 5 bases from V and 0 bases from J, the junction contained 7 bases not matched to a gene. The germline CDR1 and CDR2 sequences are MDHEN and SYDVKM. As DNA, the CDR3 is TGTGCCAGCAGTAAGGAGGGGGCCTCTAGCAATCAGCCCCAGCATTTT. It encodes CASSKEGASSNQPQHF.

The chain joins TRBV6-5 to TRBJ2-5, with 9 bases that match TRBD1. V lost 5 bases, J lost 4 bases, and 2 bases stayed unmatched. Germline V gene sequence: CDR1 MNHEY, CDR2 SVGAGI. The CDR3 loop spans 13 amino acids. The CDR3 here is CASSTGGGETQYF. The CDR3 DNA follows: TGTGCCAGCAGTACAGGGGGCGGAGAGACCCAGTACTTC.